The 4 T cell receptor beta chains given below trace back to one sample, sequenced in a study of T-cell memory formation after mild COVID-19. Via MiXCR, TCRdb re-called the 5' RACE reads, giving one row per CDR3 protein. The sample holds 580,000 or so distinct CDR3 sequences, 17% seen once. The sample consisted of PBMCs or a T cell subset sorted from them (not recorded which). The source of these receptors is an adult woman who had mild COVID-19 (a few samples of this study predate the infection). Cell type and time point are not known.

This clonotype was seen more than once but under ten times. The gene calls are TRBV5-1 and TRBJ2-3; D perhaps matches TRBD1 (6 bases). V was pared by 10 bases and J by 0 bases, with 18 bases between. CDR3 length: 15 amino acids. Germline V CDR1 and CDR2: SGHRS, YFSETQ. The CDR3 sequence: CASGGAFFSTDTQYF. CDR3 DNA: TGCGCCTCTGGGGGCGCCTTTTTTAGCACAGATACGCAGTATTTT.

The rearrangement links TRBV6-6 to TRBJ2-7, with 10 nucleotides matching TRBD1. CDR1 and CDR2 (germline): MNHNY, SVGAGI (reference sequence). V lost 5 bases, J lost 0 bases, and 7 bases stayed unmatched. The CDR3 has 16 amino acids. The CDR3 coding sequence is TGTGCCAGCAGTGCCCCCGGGACAGGGGTCTCCTACGAGCAGTACTTC. Protein: CASSAPGTGVSYEQYF.

This chain uses TRBV18 with TRBJ2-2; 9 positions agree with TRBD1. The germline CDR1 and CDR2 sequences are KGHSH and LQKENI. V was pared by 2 bases and J by 7 bases, with 5 bases of the junction left unmatched. The CDR3 spans 15 residues. The CDR3 protein is CASSPGQGRIGELFF. The CDR3 coding sequence is TGTGCCAGCTCACCAGGACAGGGGCGTATCGGGGAGCTGTTTTTT. Variable domain in full (rest from reference TRBV18 and TRBJ2-2): NAGVMQNPRHLVRRRGQEARLRCSPMKGHSHVYWYRQLPEEGLKFMVYLQKENIIDESGMPKERFSAEFPKEGPSILRIQQVVRGDSAAYFCASSPGQGRIGELFFGEGSRLTVL.

V gene TRBV7-6 combines with J gene TRBJ2-6; D not certain. CDR1 is SGHVS and CDR2 is FNYEAQ in the germline V gene. V lost 0 bases, J lost 2 bases, and 8 bases lay in between. The CDR3 covers 16 residues. CDR3 coding DNA: TGTGCCAGCAGCTTAGCGCTAGGCCCTGGGGCCAACGTCCTGACTTTC. Protein product: CASSLALGPGANVLTF.